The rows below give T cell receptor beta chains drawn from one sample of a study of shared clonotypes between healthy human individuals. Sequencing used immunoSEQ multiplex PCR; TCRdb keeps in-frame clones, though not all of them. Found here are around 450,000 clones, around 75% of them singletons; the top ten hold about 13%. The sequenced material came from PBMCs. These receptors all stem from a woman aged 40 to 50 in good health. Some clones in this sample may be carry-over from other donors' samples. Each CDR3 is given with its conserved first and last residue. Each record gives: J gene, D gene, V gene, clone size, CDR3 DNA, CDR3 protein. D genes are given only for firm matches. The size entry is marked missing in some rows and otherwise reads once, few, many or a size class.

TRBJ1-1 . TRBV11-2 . TGTGCCAGCAGCTTATTTGGGGGCATGAACACTGAAGCTTTCTTT CASSLFGGMNTEAFF
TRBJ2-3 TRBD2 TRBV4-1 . TGCGCCAGTAGCTGGGGCGGGAGGGCAGATACGCAGTATTTT CASSWGGRADTQYF
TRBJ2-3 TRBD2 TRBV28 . TGTGCCAGCAGTTTCCCCATAGCGGGAGGGCCCTTGGAAGTCGGCACAGATACGCAGTATTTT CASSFPIAGGPLEVGTDTQYF
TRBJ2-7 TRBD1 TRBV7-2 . TGTGCCAGCAGCTTAGTATCAGGGGGCATCGCCTACGAGCAGTACTTC CASSLVSGGIAYEQYF
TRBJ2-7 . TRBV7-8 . TGTGCCAGCAGCCTCCTAGCGAACTTGTACGAGCAGTACTTC CASSLLANLYEQYF
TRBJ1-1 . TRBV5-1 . TGCGCCAGCACCCGGGGGGGAATAAGTCCGGGGGTGGCAAATTCAGCTTTCTTT CASTRGGISPGVANSAFF
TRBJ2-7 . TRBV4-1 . TGCGCCAGCAGCCAAGGGATACTAGAATTTCAGTACTTC CASSQGILEFQYF
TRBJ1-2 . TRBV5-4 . TGTGCCAGCAGCTTGGTTGACACAGGCTACACCTTC CASSLVDTGYTF
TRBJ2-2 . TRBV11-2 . TGTGCCAGCAGCAGCGCCGGGGAGCTGTTTTTT CASSSAGELFF
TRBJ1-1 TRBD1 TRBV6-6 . TGTGCCAGCAGAGAAACAGGGGAGGGGTACACTGAAGCTTTCTTT CASRETGEGYTEAFF
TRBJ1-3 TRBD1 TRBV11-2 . TGTGCCAGCAGCCAAACAGGGGCTGGAAACACCATATATTTT CASSQTGAGNTIYF
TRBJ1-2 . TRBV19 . TGTGCCAGTAGTATAGAAGTCTCGGGAGACAGAAGAGGGTATGGCTACACCTTC CASSIEVSGDRRGYGYTF
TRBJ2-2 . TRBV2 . TGTGCCAGCAAGAGGGACCTTCCCCCCCCCGCCGGGGAGCTGTTTTTT CASKRDLPPPAGELFF
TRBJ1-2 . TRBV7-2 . TGTGCCAGCAGCTTAGAACAGTTCTATGGCTACACCTTC CASSLEQFYGYTF
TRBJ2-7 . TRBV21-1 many TGTGCCAGCAGCAAAACGAGCGGCAGGTCCACCTACGAGCAGTACTTC CASSKTSGRSTYEQYF
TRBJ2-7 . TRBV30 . TGTGCCTGGAGTGTCGGGCACCCCTACGAGCAGTACTTC CAWSVGHPYEQYF
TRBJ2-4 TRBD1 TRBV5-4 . TGTGCCAGCAGCTTAACAGGGGGAGCGGACATTCAGTACTTC CASSLTGGADIQYF
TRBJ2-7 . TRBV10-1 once TGCGCCAGCAGTGATCGGGGCTATCCCGCCTACGAGCAGTACTTC CASSDRGYPAYEQYF
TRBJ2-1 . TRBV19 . TGTGCCAGTAGTAAGACACTAGCATCGTCCTACAATGAGCAGTTCTTC CASSKTLASSYNEQFF
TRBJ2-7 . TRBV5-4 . TGTGCCACCCAGCCTGGGTGGGGGGCTGAGGACGAGCAGTACTTC CATQPGWGAEDEQYF
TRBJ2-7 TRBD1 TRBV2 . TGTGCCAGCAGTTACGACAGGGGAGTCCACGAGCAGTACTTC CASSYDRGVHEQYF
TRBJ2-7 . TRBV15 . TGTGCCACCAGCAGAGAGGTAGCCGGCTCCTACGAGCAGTACTTC CATSREVAGSYEQYF
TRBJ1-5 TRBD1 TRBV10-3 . TGTGCCACCCATAGGGACAGGGGTCAGCCCCAGCATTTT CATHRDRGQPQHF
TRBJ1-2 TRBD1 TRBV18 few TGTGCCAGCTCACCAATGACAGGGCGCGGCTACACCTTC CASSPMTGRGYTF
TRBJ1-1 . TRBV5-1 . TGCGCCAGCAGCTTGGATGTAAGCACTGAAGCTTTCTTT CASSLDVSTEAFF
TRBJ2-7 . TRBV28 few TGTGCCAGCCAGAACCTAGTCTACGAGCAGTACTTC CASQNLVYEQYF
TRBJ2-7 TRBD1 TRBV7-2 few TGTGCCAGCAGCCAGGGACAGGGCCCCTACGAGCAGTACTTC CASSQGQGPYEQYF
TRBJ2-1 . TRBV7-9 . TGTGCCAGCAGTCCAAAAAACAGGGATGAGCAGTTCTTC CASSPKNRDEQFF
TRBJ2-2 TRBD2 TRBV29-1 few TGCAGCGCCCCGAATTTAATGACTAGCGAGGGCGGGGAGCTGTTTTTT CSAPNLMTSEGGELFF
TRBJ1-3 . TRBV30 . TGTGCCTGGAGTGAGAGGGGCTCTGGAAACACCATATATTTT CAWSERGSGNTIYF
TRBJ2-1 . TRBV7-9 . TGTGCCAGCAGCTTTCGACATGGCCATGAGCAGTTCTTC CASSFRHGHEQFF
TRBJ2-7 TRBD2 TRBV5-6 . TGTGCCAGCAGCTTGGGGGGACTAGCGGTCTACGAGCAGTACTTC CASSLGGLAVYEQYF
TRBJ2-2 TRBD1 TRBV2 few TGTGCCAGCACCTGGACAGGGGGGTACACCGGGGAGCTGTTTTTT CASTWTGGYTGELFF